There are many counts of the clone carrying this T cell receptor (beta chain). V was clipped by 3 bases and J by 6 bases; unmatched bases: 12. The CDR3 spans 16 residues. CDR1 is SGHRS, CDR2 YFSETQ, per germline. These data originate in a study of early T cells in non-severe SARS-CoV-2 infection. Individual cDNA molecules were tagged with unique molecular identifiers. TCRdb redid the calling of the 5' RACE reads with MiXCR, one entry per CDR3 protein. The table has some 30,000 distinct CDR3 sequences, around 9% seen once. The chain recombines TRBV5-1 with TRBJ2-1; 7 nucleotides match TRBD1. The specimen was whole blood. The source of this sequence is an adult who was a healthcare worker with PCR-confirmed SARS-CoV-2 infection or an uninfected control (not recorded which). DNA of the CDR3: TGCGCCAGCAGCTCACAGGGGTATGAATGGGGCAATGAGCAGTTCTTC. Translation gives CASSSQGYEWGNEQFF.